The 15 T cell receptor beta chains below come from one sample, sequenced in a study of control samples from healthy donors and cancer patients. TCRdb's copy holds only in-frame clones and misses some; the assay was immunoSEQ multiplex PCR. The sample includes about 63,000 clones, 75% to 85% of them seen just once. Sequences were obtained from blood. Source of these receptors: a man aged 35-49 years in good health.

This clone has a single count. The CDR3 spells CASSVDQGLYSGNTIYF. CDR3 in DNA: TGTGCCAGCAGCGTAGACCAGGGACTCTACTCTGGAAACACCATATATTTT. The chain carries TRBV9 and TRBJ1-3, with D possibly being TRBD1 (5 bases). The V end lost 0 bases, the J end lost 0 bases, and 13 bases lay between the germline ends. This CDR3 has 17 amino acids. Germline lookup yields CDR1 SGDLS and CDR2 YYNGEE.

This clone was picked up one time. CDR3: CASSYDPPEADTQYF. The CDR3 region has the DNA TGTGCCAGCAGTTACGACCCCCCGGAGGCAGATACGCAGTATTTT. V is TRBV6-5 and J is TRBJ2-3, with D possibly being TRBD2 (5 bases). The CDR3 sequence is 15 residues long. Deletions cut 2 bases from V and 4 bases from J, with 13 bases between. CDR1 and CDR2 from the germline V gene are MNHEY and SVGAGI.

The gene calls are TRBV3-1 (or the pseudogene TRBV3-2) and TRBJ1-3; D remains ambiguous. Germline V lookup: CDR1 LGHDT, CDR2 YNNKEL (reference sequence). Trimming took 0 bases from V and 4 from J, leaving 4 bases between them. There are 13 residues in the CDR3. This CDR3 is CASSQDRGNTIYF. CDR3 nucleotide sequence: TGTGCCAGCAGCCAAGATAGGGGAAACACCATATATTTT.

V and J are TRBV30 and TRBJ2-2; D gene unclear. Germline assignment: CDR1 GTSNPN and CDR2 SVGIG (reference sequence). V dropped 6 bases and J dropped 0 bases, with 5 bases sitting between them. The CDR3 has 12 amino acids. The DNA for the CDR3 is TGTGCCTGTTCAGCGAACACCGGGGAGCTGTTTTTT. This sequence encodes CACSANTGELFF.

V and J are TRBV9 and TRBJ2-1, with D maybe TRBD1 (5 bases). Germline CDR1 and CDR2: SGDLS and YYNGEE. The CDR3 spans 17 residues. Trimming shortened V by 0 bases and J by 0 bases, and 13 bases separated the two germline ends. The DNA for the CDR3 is TGTGCCAGCAGCGTAGCTCTTGGACAAGACTCCTACAATGAGCAGTTCTTC. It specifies CASSVALGQDSYNEQFF.

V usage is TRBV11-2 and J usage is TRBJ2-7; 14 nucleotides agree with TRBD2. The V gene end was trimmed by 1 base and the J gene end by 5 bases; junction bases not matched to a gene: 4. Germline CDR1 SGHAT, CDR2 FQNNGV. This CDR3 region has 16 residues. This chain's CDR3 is CASSLVGTSGSHEQYF. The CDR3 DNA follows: TGTGCCAGCAGCTTAGTGGGGACTAGCGGGAGCCACGAGCAGTACTTC.

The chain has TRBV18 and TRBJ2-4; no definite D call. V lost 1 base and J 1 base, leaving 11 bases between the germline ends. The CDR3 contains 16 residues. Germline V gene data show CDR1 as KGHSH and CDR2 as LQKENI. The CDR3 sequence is CASSPQGGRAKNIQYF. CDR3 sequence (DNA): TGTGCCAGCTCACCACAGGGTGGTCGGGCCAAAAACATTCAGTACTTC. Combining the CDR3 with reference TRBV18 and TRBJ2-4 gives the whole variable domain NAGVMQNPRHLVRRRGQEARLRCSPMKGHSHVYWYRQLPEEGLKFMVYLQKENIIDESGMPKERFSAEFPKEGPSILRIQQVVRGDSAAYFCASSPQGGRAKNIQYFGAGTRLSVL.

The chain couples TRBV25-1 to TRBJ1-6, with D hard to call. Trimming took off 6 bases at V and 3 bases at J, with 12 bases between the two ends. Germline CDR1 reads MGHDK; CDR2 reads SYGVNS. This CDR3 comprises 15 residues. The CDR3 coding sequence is TGTGCCAGCAGGTACCCAGGAAGCTATAATTCACCCCTCCACTTT. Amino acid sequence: CASRYPGSYNSPLHF. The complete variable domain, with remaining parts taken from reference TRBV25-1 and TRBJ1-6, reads EADIYQTPRYLVIGTGKKITLECSQTMGHDKMYWYQQDPGMELHLIHYSYGVNSTEKGDLSSESTVSRIRTEHFPLTLESARPSHTSQYLCASRYPGSYNSPLHFGNGTRLTVT.

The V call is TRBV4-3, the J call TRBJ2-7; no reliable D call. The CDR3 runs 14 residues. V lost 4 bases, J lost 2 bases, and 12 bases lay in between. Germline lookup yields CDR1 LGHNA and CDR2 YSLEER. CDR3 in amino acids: CASSLERVTYEQYF. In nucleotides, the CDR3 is TGCGCCAGCAGCCTGGAACGGGTGACCTACGAGCAGTACTTC.

The CDR3 here is CASSSRGGADTQYF. The CDR3 DNA sequence: TGTGCCAGCAGCTCCCGGGGGGGGGCCGATACGCAGTATTTT. The chain recombines TRBV7-3 with TRBJ2-3, with TRBD2 matching 8 bases. Trimming cost V 4 bases and J 6 bases; bases outside gene matches: 6. The CDR3 spans 14 residues. Per germline, CDR1 SGHTA and CDR2 FQGTGA.

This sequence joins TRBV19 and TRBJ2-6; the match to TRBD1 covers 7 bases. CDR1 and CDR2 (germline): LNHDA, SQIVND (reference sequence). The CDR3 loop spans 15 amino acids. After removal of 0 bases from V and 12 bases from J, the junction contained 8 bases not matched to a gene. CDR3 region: CASSIEGAGGGVLTF. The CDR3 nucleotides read TGTGCCAGTAGTATAGAAGGGGCAGGGGGTGGCGTCCTGACTTTC.

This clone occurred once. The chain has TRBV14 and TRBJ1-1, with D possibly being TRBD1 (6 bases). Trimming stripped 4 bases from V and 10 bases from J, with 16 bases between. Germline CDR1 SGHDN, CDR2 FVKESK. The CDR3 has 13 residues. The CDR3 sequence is CASSRPQGLVAFF. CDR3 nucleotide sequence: TGTGCCAGCAGCCGACCACAGGGCCTTGTAGCTTTCTTT.

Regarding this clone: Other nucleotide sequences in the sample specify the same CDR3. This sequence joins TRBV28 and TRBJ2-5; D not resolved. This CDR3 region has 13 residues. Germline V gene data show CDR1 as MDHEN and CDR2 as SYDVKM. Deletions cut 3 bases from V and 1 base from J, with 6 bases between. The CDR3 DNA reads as TGTGCCAGCAGTTTCTATCCCCAAGAGACCCAGTACTTC. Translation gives CASSFYPQETQYF.

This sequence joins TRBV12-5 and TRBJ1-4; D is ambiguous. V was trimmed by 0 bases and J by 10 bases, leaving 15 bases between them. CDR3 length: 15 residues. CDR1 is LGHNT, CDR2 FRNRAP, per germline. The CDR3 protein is CASGLVVSGLGKLFF. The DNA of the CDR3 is TGTGCTAGTGGTTTGGTAGTCAGCGGACTCGGAAAACTGTTTTTT.

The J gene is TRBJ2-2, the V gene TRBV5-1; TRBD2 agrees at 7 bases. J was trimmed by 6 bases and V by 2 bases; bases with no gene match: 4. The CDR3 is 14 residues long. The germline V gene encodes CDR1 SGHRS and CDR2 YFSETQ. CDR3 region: CASSFSTSAGELFF. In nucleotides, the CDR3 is TGCGCCAGCAGCTTTAGCACTAGCGCCGGGGAGCTGTTTTTT.